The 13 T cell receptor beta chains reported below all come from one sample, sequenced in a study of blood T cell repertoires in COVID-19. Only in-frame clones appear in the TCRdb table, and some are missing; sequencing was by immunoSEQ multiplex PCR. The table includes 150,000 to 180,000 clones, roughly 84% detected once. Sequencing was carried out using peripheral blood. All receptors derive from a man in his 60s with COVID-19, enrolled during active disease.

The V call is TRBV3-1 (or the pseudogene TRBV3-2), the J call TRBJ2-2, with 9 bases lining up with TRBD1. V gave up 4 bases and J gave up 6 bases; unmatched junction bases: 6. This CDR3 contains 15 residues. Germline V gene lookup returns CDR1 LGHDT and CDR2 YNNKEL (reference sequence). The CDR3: CASSPRDRAAGELFF. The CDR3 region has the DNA TGTGCCAGCAGCCCGCGGGACAGGGCGGCCGGGGAGCTGTTTTTT.

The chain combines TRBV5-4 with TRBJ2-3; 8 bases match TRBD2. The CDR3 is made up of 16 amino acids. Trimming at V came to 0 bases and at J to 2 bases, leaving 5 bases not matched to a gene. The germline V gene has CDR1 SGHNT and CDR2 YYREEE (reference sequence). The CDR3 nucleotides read TGTGCCAGCAGCTTGGGTATTAGCGGGGCCACAGATACGCAGTATTTT. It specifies CASSLGISGATDTQYF.

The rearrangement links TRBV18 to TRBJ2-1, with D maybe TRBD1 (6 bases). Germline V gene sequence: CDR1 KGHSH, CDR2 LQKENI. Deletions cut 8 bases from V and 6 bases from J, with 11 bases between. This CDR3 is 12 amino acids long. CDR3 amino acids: CASLRQANEQFF. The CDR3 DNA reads TGTGCCAGCCTAAGACAGGCCAATGAGCAGTTCTTC.

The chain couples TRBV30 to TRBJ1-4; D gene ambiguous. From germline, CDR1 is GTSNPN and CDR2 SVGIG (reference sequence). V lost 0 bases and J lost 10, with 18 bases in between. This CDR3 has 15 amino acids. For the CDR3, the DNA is TGTGCCTGGAGTGTAAACTCCGCACGGGGTGGAAAACTGTTTTTT. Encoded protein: CAWSVNSARGGKLFF.

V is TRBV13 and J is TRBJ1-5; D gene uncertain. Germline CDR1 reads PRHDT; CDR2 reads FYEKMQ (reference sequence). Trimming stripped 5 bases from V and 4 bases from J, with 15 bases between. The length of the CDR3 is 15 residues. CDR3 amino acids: CASSPRSGPNQPQHF. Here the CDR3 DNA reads TGTGCCAGCAGCCCACGTAGCGGGCCGAATCAGCCCCAGCATTTT.

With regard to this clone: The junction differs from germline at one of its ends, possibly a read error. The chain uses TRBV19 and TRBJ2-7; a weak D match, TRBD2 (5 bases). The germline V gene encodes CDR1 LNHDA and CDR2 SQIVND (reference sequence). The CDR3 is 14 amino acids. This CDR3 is CASSESGKQVPLGF. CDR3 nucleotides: TGTGCCAGTAGTGAATCCGGGAAGCAGGTCCCATTAGGCTTC.

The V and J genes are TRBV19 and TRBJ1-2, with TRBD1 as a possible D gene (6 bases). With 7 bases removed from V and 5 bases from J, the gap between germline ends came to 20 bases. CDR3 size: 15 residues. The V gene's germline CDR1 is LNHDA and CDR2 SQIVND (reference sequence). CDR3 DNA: TGTGCCAGTACTCAGCCTTACAGGGAGCCGTATGGCTACACCTTC. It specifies CASTQPYREPYGYTF.

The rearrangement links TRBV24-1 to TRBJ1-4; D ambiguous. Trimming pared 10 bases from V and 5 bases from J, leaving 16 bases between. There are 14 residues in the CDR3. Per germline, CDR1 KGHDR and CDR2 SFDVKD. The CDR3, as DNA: TGTGCCACGAAATCCTTATGTAGAAATGAAAAACTGTTTTTT. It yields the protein CATKSLCRNEKLFF.

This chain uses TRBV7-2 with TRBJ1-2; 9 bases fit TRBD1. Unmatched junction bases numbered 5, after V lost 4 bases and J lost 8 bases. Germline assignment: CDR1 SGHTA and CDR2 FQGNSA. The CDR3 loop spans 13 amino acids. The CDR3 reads CASSSSGTGGYTF. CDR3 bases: TGTGCCAGCAGCTCCTCCGGGACAGGGGGCTACACCTTC.

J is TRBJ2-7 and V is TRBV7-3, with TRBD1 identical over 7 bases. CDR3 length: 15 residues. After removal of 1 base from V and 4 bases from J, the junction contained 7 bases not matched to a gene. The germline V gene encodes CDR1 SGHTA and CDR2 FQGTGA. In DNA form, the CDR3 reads TGTGCCAGCAGCTTAAGATCAGGGACAGAGTACGAGCAGTACTTC. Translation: CASSLRSGTEYEQYF.

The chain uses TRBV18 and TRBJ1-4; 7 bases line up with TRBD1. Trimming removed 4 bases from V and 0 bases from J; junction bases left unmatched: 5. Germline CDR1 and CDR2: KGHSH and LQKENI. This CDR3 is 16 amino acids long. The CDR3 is CASSQGAPATNEKLFF. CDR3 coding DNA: TGTGCCAGCTCACAGGGGGCTCCTGCAACTAATGAAAAACTGTTTTTT.

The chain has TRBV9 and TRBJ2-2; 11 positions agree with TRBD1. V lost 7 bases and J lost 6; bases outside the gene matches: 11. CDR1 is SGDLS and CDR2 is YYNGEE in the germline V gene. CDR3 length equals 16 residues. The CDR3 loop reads CASASMDRGLAGELFF. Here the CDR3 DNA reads TGTGCCAGCGCCTCGATGGACAGGGGGCTTGCCGGGGAGCTGTTTTTT.

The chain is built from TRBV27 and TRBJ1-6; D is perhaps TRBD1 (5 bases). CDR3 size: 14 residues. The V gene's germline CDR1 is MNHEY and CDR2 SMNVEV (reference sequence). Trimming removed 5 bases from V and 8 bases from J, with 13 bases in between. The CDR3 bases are TGTGCCAGCAGTCAAGACACAGGCTATTCACCCCTCCACTTT. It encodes CASSQDTGYSPLHF.